This T cell receptor (beta chain) was found in a study of patients and donors after allogeneic stem cell transplantation (dated by TCRdb to 2020 to 2021). Trimming at the junction amounts to 0 bases on V and 6 bases on J, and the germline ends lie 11 bases apart. From the cysteine through the phenylalanine, the CDR3 covers 15 amino acids. Just the 45-base CDR3 DNA is kept, in frame starting at base 1. In the germline V gene, CDR1 corresponds to KGHDR and CDR2 to SFDVKD. The library was prepared using RT-PCR. Sequencing took place on a NextSeq 550. TCRdb trimmed public reads at Q25 via fastp, called clones via MiXCR and kept in-frame beta chains. Identical CDR3 proteins give one entry, which carries the most common genes and DNA. The sample includes 400,000 to 500,000 distinct CDR3 sequences, with roughly 17% observed a single time. 7.2% of the sample belongs to the ten largest clones. This clonotype was counted only a few times. The antigen it binds to is not known. Within one base of it there is no much larger clone, and no base qualities were kept.

The source material was blood, either unsorted or a sorted T cell fraction (not recorded which). This receptor was identified in a human donor who was either an allogeneic HSCT recipient or a stem cell or donor lymphocyte infusion donor (not recorded which). It is not recorded whose cells these are; they may come from a transplant donor. The chain is made from TRBV24-1 and TRBJ2-1, and the D gene may be TRBD2, 5 bases matching. DNA sequence: TGTGCCACCAGTGATTTGGAGGGATCGGGCAATGAGCAGTTCTTC. Its protein is CATSDLEGSGNEQFF.